The subject of this entry is one TCR beta chain. This clonotype came up a few times. Its antigen is still unknown. Per-base quality was not reported, and no clone a single base away is much larger than it. V is cut by 4 bases and J by 3 bases, and the space between the germline ends is 17 bases. From cysteine to phenylalanine, the CDR3 is 15 amino acids long. Just CDR3 DNA is preserved here, 45 bases in frame from base 1. CDR1 and CDR2 were assigned from the germline V gene as SGDLS and YYNGEE. The sample comes from a study of patients and donors after allogeneic stem cell transplantation (TCRdb year 2020). The library was built by means of RT-PCR. Sequencing was performed on a NextSeq 550. The public reads were reanalyzed by TCRdb: fastp trimming at Q25, MiXCR alignment, in-frame beta chains only. CDR3 protein duplicates are merged, each entry listing the most common genes and DNA. The sample table contains about 960,000 distinct CDR3 sequences; only one count was recorded for 18% of them. The top ten constitute around 6% of the sample.

The material sequenced was blood, either unsorted or a sorted T cell fraction (not recorded which). The sequence is built from TRBV9 and TRBJ2-7; the D gene cannot be resolved reliably. The TCR was taken from a human donor who was either an allogeneic HSCT recipient or a stem cell or donor lymphocyte infusion donor (not recorded which). It is not recorded whose cells these are; they may come from a transplant donor. Here the CDR3 is given as CASSTGRNADYEQYF. DNA sequence: TGTGCCAGCAGCACCGGACGGAACGCCGACTACGAGCAGTACTTC.